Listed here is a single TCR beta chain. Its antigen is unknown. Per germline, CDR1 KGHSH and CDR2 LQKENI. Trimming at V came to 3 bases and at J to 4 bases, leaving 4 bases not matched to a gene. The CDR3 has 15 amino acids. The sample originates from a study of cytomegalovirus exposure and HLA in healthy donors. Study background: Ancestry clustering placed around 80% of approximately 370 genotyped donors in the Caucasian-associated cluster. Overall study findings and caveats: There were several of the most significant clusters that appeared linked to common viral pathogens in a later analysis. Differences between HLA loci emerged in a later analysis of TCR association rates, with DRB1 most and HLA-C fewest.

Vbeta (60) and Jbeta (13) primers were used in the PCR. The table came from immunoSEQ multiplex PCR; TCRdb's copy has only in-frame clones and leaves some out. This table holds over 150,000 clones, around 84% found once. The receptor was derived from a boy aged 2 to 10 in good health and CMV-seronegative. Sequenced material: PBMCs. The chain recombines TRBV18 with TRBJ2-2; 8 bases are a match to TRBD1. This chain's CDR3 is CASSPGQVITGELFF. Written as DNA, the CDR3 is TGTGCCAGCTCACCGGGACAGGTCATCACCGGGGAGCTGTTTTTT.